The rows below give T cell receptor beta chains drawn from one sample of a study of OX40 agonist ivuxolimab in advanced cancers. Some clones are missing from TCRdb's copy, which holds only in-frame ones; the method was immunoSEQ multiplex PCR. The sample carries about 11,000 clones, roughly four fifths recorded once. The material sequenced was CD4+ or CD8+ T cells sorted from blood, taken in a trial of the OX40 agonist ivuxolimab. The receptors here all came from an adult with an advanced solid tumor such as melanoma, head and neck, liver or kidney cancer. Both conserved end residues are part of each CDR3. A D gene is named only where the DNA matches it firmly. Size is omitted from some rows. Given values are once, few, many or a class for expanded clones.

>-|TRBJ2-1|TRBV4-1|-
TGCGCCAGCAGCCAGGATCAGGGCCTCTCCTACAATGAGCAGTTCTTC
CASSQDQGLSYNEQFF
>-|TRBJ1-5|TRBV5-6|-
TGTGCCAGCAGCTTGGGAAGTCAGCCCCAGCATTTT
CASSLGSQPQHF
>-|TRBJ1-2|TRBV2|-
TGTGCCAGCACCTCCCACAGGGATGGCTACACCTTC
CASTSHRDGYTF
>-|TRBJ2-1|TRBV5-6|-
TGTGCCAGCAGCTTGGCGGGATTTAACTCCTACAATGAGCAGTTCTTC
CASSLAGFNSYNEQFF
>-|TRBJ2-7|TRBV30|-
TGTGCCTGGGAACCGGGACTTCAAGTCTACGAGCAGTACTTC
CAWEPGLQVYEQYF
>-|TRBJ1-2|TRBV25-1|-
TGTGCCAGCAGTATCCGGGATCTTGATGGCTACACCTTC
CASSIRDLDGYTF
>-|TRBJ1-1|TRBV6-4|-
TGTGCCAGCAGTGACTCAACAGGGATGAACACTGAAGCTTTCTTT
CASSDSTGMNTEAFF
>-|TRBJ1-2|TRBV27|once
TGTGCCACCCGACAGGCCTATGGCTACACCTTC
CATRQAYGYTF
>-|TRBJ2-1|TRBV19|-
TGTGCCAGTAGTTCCACCCTGTGGGAGCATAACAATGAGCAGTTCTTC
CASSSTLWEHNNEQFF
>-|TRBJ2-7|TRBV7-9|-
TGTGCCAGCAGCAGCGACAGTCGAAAGCAGTACTTC
CASSSDSRKQYF
>-|TRBJ2-3|TRBV28|-
TGTGCCAGCAGTTTCTTCCGCCAGGGGGGAACAGATACGCAGTATTTT
CASSFFRQGGTDTQYF
>-|TRBJ2-3|TRBV20-1|-
TGCAGTGCCAACCGAGCGGATACGCAGTATTTT
CSANRADTQYF
>TRBD1|TRBJ1-2|TRBV30|-
TGTGCCATAGACAGGGTGTACTATGGCTACACCTTC
CAIDRVYYGYTF
>-|TRBJ1-1|TRBV7-6|few
TGTGCCAGCAGCTTATTTCAGGGCAGGGAAGCTTTCTTT
CASSLFQGREAFF
>TRBD1|TRBJ1-6|TRBV4-2|few
TGTGCCAGCAGCTTGTTCGGGGCGGACAGGTCACGATCACCCCTCCACTTT
CASSLFGADRSRSPLHF
>-|TRBJ2-3|TRBV28|-
TGTGCCAGCAGTTTAGGGGATACGCAGTATTTT
CASSLGDTQYF
>TRBD1|TRBJ2-7|TRBV29-1|-
TGCAGCGTTGGCCCCGGGACAGGGGTCCACGAGCAGTACTTC
CSVGPGTGVHEQYF
>-|TRBJ2-3|TRBV7-6|-
TGTGCCAGCAGCCGCTCTGAGGCCATCCCCACGGATACGCAGTATTTT
CASSRSEAIPTDTQYF
>-|TRBJ1-6|TRBV7-9|-
TGTGCCAGCAGCCTCGACGGGAATTCACCCCTCCACTTT
CASSLDGNSPLHF
>TRBD2|TRBJ2-5|TRBV6-1|-
TGTGCCAGCATTTTAGCGGGGAGACGCCAAGAGACCCAGTACTTC
CASILAGRRQETQYF
>-|TRBJ2-2|TRBV5-4|-
TGTGCCAGCAGCTCGACCATTACCACCGGGGAGCTGTTTTTT
CASSSTITTGELFF
>-|TRBJ1-1|TRBV5-5|-
TGTGCCAGCAGCCTCTACCCCGGGACTGAAGCTTTCTTT
CASSLYPGTEAFF
>-|TRBJ2-2|TRBV27|-
TGTGCCAGCAGCTGGGACTCCTACACCGGGGAGCTGTTTTTT
CASSWDSYTGELFF
>-|TRBJ2-2|TRBV7-9|-
TGTGCCAGCAGCTTAGTTGTGGGTTCCGGGGAGCTGTTTTTT
CASSLVVGSGELFF
>-|TRBJ1-4|TRBV7-8|-
TGTGCCAGCAGCTCCCCAACTAATGAAAAACTGTTTTTT
CASSSPTNEKLFF
>-|TRBJ2-5|TRBV5-6|-
TGTGCCAGCAGCTGGGGGGAGACCCAGTACTTC
CASSWGETQYF
>-|TRBJ2-5|TRBV6-5|-
TGTGCCAGCACGTACCAACCAACGGAGACCCAGTACTTC
CASTYQPTETQYF
>-|TRBJ2-3|TRBV27|-
TGTGCCAGCGGCCCCCCTTCGGGGTACACAGATACGCAGTATTTT
CASGPPSGYTDTQYF
>-|TRBJ2-1|TRBV6-1|-
TGTGCCAGCAGTTTCAGGGTCCATGAGCAGTTCTTC
CASSFRVHEQFF
>-|TRBJ2-1|TRBV5-1|few
TGCGCCAGCAGCGGCGAAAATGAGCAGTTCTTC
CASSGENEQFF
>-|TRBJ2-7|TRBV6-4|-
TGTGCCAGCAGTGGCAGAGAGCAGTACTTC
CASSGREQYF
>TRBD1|TRBJ1-2|TRBV4-1|-
TGCGCCAGCAGCCAAGACAACAGGGGCTATGGCTACACCTTC
CASSQDNRGYGYTF
>TRBD1|TRBJ1-6|TRBV9|-
TGTGCCAGCAGCGTAGAGGGACAGGGCTATTCACCCCTCCACTTT
CASSVEGQGYSPLHF
>TRBD1|TRBJ1-2|TRBV6-1|few
TGTGCCAGCAGTGAAGGGGACAGCTATGGCTACACCTTC
CASSEGDSYGYTF
>-|TRBJ2-7|TRBV19|-
TGTGCCAGTAGTATATCCCCCTACGAGCAGTACTTC
CASSISPYEQYF
>TRBD2|TRBJ2-2|TRBV7-2|-
TGTGCCAGCAGCCGGGGGGGAGGGGCATCCGAGCTGTTTTTT
CASSRGGGASELFF
>-|TRBJ2-7|TRBV11-1|-
TGTGCCAGCAGCTCTAATCAGCAGGAGCAGTACTTC
CASSSNQQEQYF
>TRBD1|TRBJ2-7|TRBV28|-
TGTGCCAGCAATGATGCCGGGACAGGAGTCAACTACGAGCAGTACTTC
CASNDAGTGVNYEQYF
>-|TRBJ2-7|TRBV11-2|-
TGTGCCAGCAGCTTCCGGCAGTACGAGCAGTACTTC
CASSFRQYEQYF
>-|TRBJ2-7|TRBV5-6|medium-sized
TGTGCCAGCAGCTTTAAGCGGACCTACGAGCAGTACTTC
CASSFKRTYEQYF
>-|TRBJ1-1|TRBV28|-
TGTGCCAGCAGTTTATTTGCGGGGGCGAGTACTGAAGCTTTCTTT
CASSLFAGASTEAFF
>-|TRBJ2-7|TRBV14|-
TGTGCCAGCAGCCAAGATTTGATCTTAAGGGGACCTACCTACGAGCAGTACTTC
CASSQDLILRGPTYEQYF
>-|TRBJ2-7|TRBV11-2|-
TGTGCCAGCAGCTTAGATAAGATTCGCTACGAGCAGTACTTC
CASSLDKIRYEQYF
>-|TRBJ1-3|TRBV5-4|-
TGTGCCAGCAGCATTCAAGGGAGAGGAAACACCATATATTTT
CASSIQGRGNTIYF
>-|TRBJ1-2|TRBV30|-
TGTGCGACGCTCCTGGAGGGCTACACCTTC
CATLLEGYTF
>TRBD1|TRBJ2-7|TRBV7-2|medium-sized
TGTGCCAGCAGTTCACCGGGACAGGGGGCCTACGAGCAGTACTTC
CASSSPGQGAYEQYF
>-|TRBJ2-7|TRBV7-8|-
TGTGCCAGCAGCTTTCAGGGATCCGACGAGCAGTACTTC
CASSFQGSDEQYF
>TRBD2|TRBJ2-3|TRBV10-1|-
TGCGCCAGCAGTGATGGACGGGGGGGCGTAGATACGCAGTATTTT
CASSDGRGGVDTQYF
>-|TRBJ2-1|TRBV7-3|few
TGTGCCAGCGGCCGGATGAGGGGTCACAATGAGCAGTTCTTC
CASGRMRGHNEQFF
>-|TRBJ2-3|TRBV7-9|-
TGTGCCAGCAGTTCATTCCCCCCCTTTAGGGAGTACAGCACAGATACGCAGTATTTT
CASSSFPPFREYSTDTQYF